Below are 13 T cell receptor beta chains sequenced from a single sample in a study of T-cell memory formation after mild COVID-19. MiXCR, applied by TCRdb to the 5' RACE reads, yields one record per CDR3 protein. This table has about 33,000 distinct CDR3 sequences, 20% to 25% appearing once. Sequenced: PBMCs or a T cell subset sorted from them (not recorded which). These TCRs come from an adult who had mild COVID-19 (a few samples of this study predate the infection). Cell type and time point are not known.

This clonotype was seen at least ten times. This sequence joins TRBV12-3 or TRBV12-4 and TRBJ2-7, with 13 bases fitting TRBD2. Unmatched junction bases numbered 7, after V lost 5 bases and J lost 6 bases. The CDR3 is 15 residues long. The CDR3 nucleotides read TGTGCCAGCAGTCCCCTGACTAGCGGGAGGCGCGAGCAGTACTTC. Protein sequence: CASSPLTSGRREQYF.

This clonotype appeared many times. The rearrangement links TRBV5-4 to TRBJ1-5; 7 nucleotides match TRBD1. J lost 2 bases, V lost 0 bases, and 2 bases had no gene match. CDR3 size: 15 residues. Germline-derived CDR1 and CDR2 are SGHNT and YYREEE (reference sequence). The CDR3 reads CASSLDQGGNQPQHF. The CDR3, as DNA: TGTGCCAGCAGCTTGGACCAGGGGGGCAATCAGCCCCAGCATTTT. The complete variable domain, with remaining parts taken from reference TRBV5-4 and TRBJ1-5, reads ETGVTQSPTHLIKTRGQQVTLRCSSQSGHNTVSWYQQALGQGPQFIFQYYREEENGRGNFPPRFSGLQFPNYSSELNVNALELDDSALYLCASSLDQGGNQPQHFGDGTRLSIL.

The chain is built from TRBV6-2 or TRBV6-3 and TRBJ1-5; no clear D gene. The germline gives CDR1 MNHEY, CDR2 SVGEGT. This CDR3 has 13 residues. V was shortened by 7 bases and J by 9 bases, with 16 bases between the two germline ends. CDR3 DNA: TGTGCCAGCACCTCCCCGGGAGTTACGCCCCAGCATTTT. Its protein is CASTSPGVTPQHF.

This clonotype came up many times. V usage is TRBV20-1 and J usage is TRBJ2-5, with TRBD1 matching 10 bases. CDR3 length: 13 residues. V gave up 3 bases and J gave up 5 bases; unmatched junction bases: 3. The germline gives CDR1 DFQATT, CDR2 SNEGSKA (reference sequence). The CDR3, as DNA: TGCAGTGCTAGTCCGGGACAGGGGGAGACCCAGTACTTC. This translates into CSASPGQGETQYF.

The genes are TRBV4-1 and TRBJ2-5; D gene unclear. Germline V gene lookup returns CDR1 MGHRA and CDR2 YSYEKL. V lost 1 base, J lost 2 bases, and 8 bases lay in between. The CDR3 contains 14 residues. The CDR3 protein is CASSQGPQQETQYF. CDR3 DNA sequence: TGCGCCAGCAGCCAAGGTCCGCAGCAAGAGACCCAGTACTTC.

This clonotype was counted only a few times. The V gene is TRBV19, the J gene TRBJ2-2; D not certain. Germline CDR1 LNHDA, CDR2 SQIVND (reference sequence). This CDR3 is built from 16 residues. The ends were cut back, 5 bases at V and 0 bases at J, with 13 bases in the middle. The CDR3 DNA sequence: TGTGCCAGTAGTCCAGCTCGGGCAACGAACACCGGGGAGCTGTTTTTT. Encoded protein: CASSPARATNTGELFF.

This clonotype occurred many times. The chain joins TRBV6-1 to TRBJ1-2, with TRBD1 matching over 9 bases. Germline lookup yields CDR1 MNHNS and CDR2 SASEGT. The trim removed 6 bases at V and 7 bases at J, leaving 15 bases unmatched. CDR3 length equals 16 residues. The CDR3 sequence is CASRSGQGKGGSGYTF. As DNA, the CDR3 is TGTGCCAGCAGATCCGGACAGGGGAAGGGTGGCAGTGGCTACACCTTC.

A few counts support this clonotype. The CDR3 bases are TGTGCCAGCAGGCCCCCGGGGCTCTCTGGAAACACCATATATTTT. Its translation: CASRPPGLSGNTIYF. The J gene is TRBJ1-3, the V gene TRBV7-9; TRBD1 is a possible D gene (5 bases). The CDR3 spans 15 residues. Germline CDR1 reads SEHNR; CDR2 reads FQNEAQ (reference sequence). V lost 6 bases to trimming and J lost 0 bases, with 12 bases between them.

This clonotype was observed a handful of times. This may arise from a read error, as a much more abundant clone is one base away. The chain has TRBV7-6 and TRBJ1-1; 8 bases align to TRBD1. The V and J ends lost 1 base and 3 bases, in that order; junction bases with no gene match: 1. The CDR3 length is 14 residues. Germline V lookup: CDR1 SGHVS, CDR2 FNYEAQ. CDR3: CASSLDRGDTEAFF. The CDR3 DNA sequence: TGTGCCAGCAGCTTAGACAGGGGGGACACTGAAGCTTTCTTT.

This clonotype was found many times. J is TRBJ2-5 and V is TRBV3-1, with 14 bases lining up with TRBD2. This CDR3 comprises 17 residues. Trimming took 1 base from V and 5 from J; bases not matched to a gene: 6. Germline-derived CDR1 and CDR2 are LGHDT and YNNKEL (reference sequence). CDR3 DNA: TGTGCCAGCAGCCAAGGACTAGCGGGAGGGGGTTCGGAGACCCAGTACTTC. Translation gives CASSQGLAGGGSETQYF.

This clonotype was recorded at least ten times. CDR3 loop: CSARAGTIPLDYGYTF. For the CDR3, the DNA is TGCAGTGCTAGAGCTGGGACAATCCCTTTGGACTATGGCTACACCTTC. The chain employs TRBV20-1 and TRBJ1-2, with D tentatively TRBD1 (6 bases). Trimming left V 1 base short and J 3 bases short, with 18 bases between. This CDR3 contains 16 residues. Germline values: CDR1 DFQATT, CDR2 SNEGSKA (reference sequence).

The V gene is TRBV30, the J gene TRBJ2-1, with 7 nucleotides matching TRBD1. Germline CDR1 and CDR2: GTSNPN and SVGIG (reference sequence). The CDR3 covers 15 residues. J gave up 5 bases and V 0 bases, and 7 bases lay outside the gene matches. CDR3 sequence (DNA): TGTGCCTGGAGTGTATCATTCGGGACAGACAATGAGCAGTTCTTC. Protein product: CAWSVSFGTDNEQFF.

This clonotype is termed medium-sized (0.01 to 0.1%). CDR3 residues: CASSPQEGNTEAFF. Written as DNA, the CDR3 is TGTGCCAGCAGCCCACAGGAAGGGAACACTGAAGCTTTCTTT. The V call is TRBV12-3 or TRBV12-4, the J call TRBJ1-1; perhaps TRBD1 as D (5 bases). CDR3 length: 14 amino acids. Deletions cut 6 bases from V and 1 base from J, with 12 bases between.